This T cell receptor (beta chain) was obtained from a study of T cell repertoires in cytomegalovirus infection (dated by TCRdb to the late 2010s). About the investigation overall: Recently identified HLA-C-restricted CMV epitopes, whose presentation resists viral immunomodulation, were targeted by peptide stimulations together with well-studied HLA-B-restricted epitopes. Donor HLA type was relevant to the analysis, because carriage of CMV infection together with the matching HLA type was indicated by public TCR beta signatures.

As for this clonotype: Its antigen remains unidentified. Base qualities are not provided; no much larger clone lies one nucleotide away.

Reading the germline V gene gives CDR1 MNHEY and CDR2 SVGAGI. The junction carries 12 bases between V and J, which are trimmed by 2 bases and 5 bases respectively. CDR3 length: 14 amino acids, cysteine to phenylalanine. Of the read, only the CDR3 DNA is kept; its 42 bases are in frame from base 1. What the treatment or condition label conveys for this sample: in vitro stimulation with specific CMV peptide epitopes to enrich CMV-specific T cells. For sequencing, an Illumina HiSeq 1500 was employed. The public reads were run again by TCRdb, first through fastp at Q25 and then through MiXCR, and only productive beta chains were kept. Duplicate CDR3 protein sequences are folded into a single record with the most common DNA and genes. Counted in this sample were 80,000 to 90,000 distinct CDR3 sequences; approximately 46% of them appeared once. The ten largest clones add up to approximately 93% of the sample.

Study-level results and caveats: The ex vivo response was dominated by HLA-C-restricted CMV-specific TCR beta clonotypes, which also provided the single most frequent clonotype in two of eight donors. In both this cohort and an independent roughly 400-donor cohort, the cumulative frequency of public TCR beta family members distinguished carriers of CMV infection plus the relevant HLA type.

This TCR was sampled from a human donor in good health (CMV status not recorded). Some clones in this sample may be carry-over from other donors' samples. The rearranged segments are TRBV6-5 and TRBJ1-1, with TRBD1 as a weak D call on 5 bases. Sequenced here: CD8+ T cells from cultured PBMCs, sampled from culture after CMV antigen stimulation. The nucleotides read TGTGCCAGCAGTTACGTTTCGGGGGAGACTGAAGCTTTCTTT. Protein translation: CASSYVSGETEAFF.